This T cell receptor beta chain was identified during a study of blood T cells in healthy people across ages. Study-level findings and limits: It was not known whether donors were CMV positive (a possible confounder of expanded clonotype changes).

Through a sample-barcoded 5' primer and a J-beta primer mix, a second PCR was run for roughly 6 to 12 cycles. Every cDNA molecule bore a tag from a template-switch adaptor containing 12 random nucleotides. Per-sample output comprised a minimum of 2.5 million paired-end reads containing CDR3. MiXCR was run by TCRdb on the 5' RACE reads, yielding one entry per CDR3 protein. The data hold around 970,000 distinct CDR3 sequences, with about 51% observed a single time. This CDR3 is 12 amino acids long. Trimming shortened V by 10 bases and J by 10 bases, and 19 bases separated the two germline ends. Germline-derived CDR1 and CDR2 are MDHEN and SYDVKM. In this sample, this clonotype turned up once. Its cognate antigen is unknown. It was around 10 milliliters of peripheral blood that were drawn from each donor.

The specimen sequenced was blood. The chain couples TRBV28 to TRBJ1-2; D unclear. The clonotype comes from a woman aged 60-75 years in good health. The CDR3 here is CATALTPTLYTF. Written as DNA, the CDR3 is TGTGCCACCGCTCTGACCCCGACGCTCTACACCTTC.